This record concerns one TCR beta chain sequence. Its specificity is unknown. This record comes from a study of response to subunit inactivated influenza vaccine. Whole-study results and caveats: A suggestion made by the authors is that each seasonal influenza vaccination recruits few new T cells.

One entry per CDR3 protein, called by TCRdb with MiXCR from the RT-PCR reads. In the table there are about 520,000 distinct CDR3 sequences, around 9.9% of which are singletons. The V end was cut by 5 bases, the J end by 8 bases, with 10 bases between. The CDR3 sequence is 11 residues long. This receptor was obtained from a man in his fifties who received an inactivated influenza vaccine. V is TRBV12-3 or TRBV12-4 and J is TRBJ2-7; weak D call: TRBD2 (7 bases). The specimen was PBMCs from blood, collected 40 to 50 days after vaccination. CDR3 nucleotides: TGTGCCAGCAGTGGGGGGGCGCAGCAGTACTTC. Translating it yields CASSGGAQQYF.